This T cell receptor (beta chain) was found in a study of cytomegalovirus exposure and HLA in healthy donors. The CDR3 spans 16 residues. Germline-derived CDR1 and CDR2 are SQVTM and ANQGSEA. V trimming: 4 bases; J trimming: 2 bases; junction bases outside the gene matches: 13. Primers for the PCR totalled 60 Vbeta and 13 Jbeta. Clones were read by immunoSEQ multiplex PCR, and TCRdb kept only the in-frame ones, dropping some. The table records approximately 250,000 clones, roughly 81% of them present only once. The chain combines TRBV29-1 with TRBJ2-7; 8 positions agree with TRBD2. This clonotype originated in a girl aged 2 to 10 in good health and CMV-seronegative. Sequenced: PBMCs. CDR3 protein: CSVVGLAGTTTYEQYF. For the CDR3, the DNA is TGCAGCGTTGTGGGGCTAGCGGGCACCACAACCTACGAGCAGTACTTC.